The 9 T cell receptor beta chains below were found in one sample sequenced in a study of blood T cells in healthy people across ages. Together with a sample-barcoded 5' primer, a J-beta primer mix was included in a second PCR lasting about 6 to 11 cycles. TCRdb reprocessed the 5' RACE reads via MiXCR and lists one record per CDR3 protein. This table has fewer than 1.5 million distinct CDR3 sequences, roughly 40% appearing once. Sequencing used blood. These receptors were taken from a woman under 30 in good health.

As DNA, the CDR3 is TGTGCCAGTAGTATAGTGGCTAGCGGGGGGCCAGATACGCAGTATTTT. It encodes CASSIVASGGPDTQYF. The genes are TRBV19 and TRBJ2-3; TRBD2 agrees at 11 bases. The CDR3 has 16 amino acids. Germline-derived CDR1 and CDR2 are LNHDA and SQIVND (reference sequence). V lost 1 base to trimming and J lost 4 bases; unmatched junction nucleotides: 4.

The chain employs TRBV4-1 and TRBJ2-5; no clear D. The J call is in doubt because the DNA end fits TRBJ2-7 better. This CDR3 spans 13 amino acids. Germline values: CDR1 MGHRA, CDR2 YSYEKL. In DNA form, the CDR3 reads TGCGCCAGCAGCCAACAACCCACGTACGAGCAGTACTTC. As protein: CASSQQPTYEQYF.

The chain is built from TRBV2 and TRBJ2-4; weak D call: TRBD2 (6 bases). The DNA end is a closer match to TRBJ2-7, so the J assignment may be wrong. This CDR3 has 14 amino acids. Germline values: CDR1 SNHLY, CDR2 FYNNEI. CDR3 sequence: CASSVEASVDEQYF. CDR3 coding DNA: TGTGCCAGCAGTGTAGAAGCTAGCGTTGACGAGCAGTACTTC.

For this clonotype: At one end the junction does not follow the germline gene, possibly because of a read error. The chain combines TRBV4-1 with TRBJ2-3; 10 bases are a match to TRBD2. The CDR3 covers 16 residues. Germline CDR1 MGHRA, CDR2 YSYEKL. DNA for the CDR3: TGCGCCAGCAGCCAAGTAAGCGGGGGGGCTAGAAATACACAGTATTTT. Translation: CASSQVSGGARNTQYF.

In its sample, this clonotype was seen many times. One end of the junction fails to match germline, which may point to a read error. The V and J genes are TRBV4-2 and TRBJ2-5; 9 nucleotides line up with TRBD1. The CDR3 is 15 residues long. Germline CDR1 and CDR2: LGHNA and YNFKEQ. As DNA, the CDR3 is TGCGCCAGCAGCCAAGGGGACAGGGACCAAGAGACCCAGTACTTC. Its translation is CASSQGDRDQETQYF.

This clonotype was counted once. The V call is TRBV3-1, the J call TRBJ1-1, with TRBD1 as a possible D gene (5 bases). Deletions cut 1 base from V and 5 bases from J, with 11 bases between. CDR1 and CDR2 (germline): LGHDT, YNNKEL (reference sequence). The CDR3 sequence is 14 residues long. The CDR3 region is CASSQVRGRTEAFF. For the CDR3, the DNA is TGTGCCAGCAGCCAAGTCCGGGGGAGGACTGAAGCTTTCTTT.

The V gene is TRBV12-3 or TRBV12-4, the J gene TRBJ2-1, with 8 bases lining up with TRBD2. V trimming: 5 bases; J trimming: 8 bases; junction bases outside the gene matches: 8. The CDR3 has 14 residues. The CDR3 DNA reads TGTGCCAGCAGTGCCGGACTAGCCCTCGATGAGCAGTTCTTC. Translating gives CASSAGLALDEQFF.

This chain links TRBV29-1 with TRBJ2-5; D perhaps matches TRBD2 (6 bases). The J call may be incorrect, as the DNA end agrees better with TRBJ2-7. The germline V gene has CDR1 SQVTM and CDR2 ANQGSEA. The CDR3 extends over 13 amino acids. The CDR3: CSVERERPYEQYF. The CDR3 DNA reads as TGCAGCGTTGAACGGGAGCGCCCCTACGAGCAGTACTTC.

This rearrangement joins TRBV14 to TRBJ2-1, with 7 nucleotides matching TRBD2. The CDR3 has 14 amino acids. Germline V lookup: CDR1 SGHDN, CDR2 FVKESK. Trimming took 1 base from V and 9 from J; bases not matched to a gene: 6. The CDR3 sequence is CASSQGTSLCEQFF. DNA for the CDR3: TGTGCCAGCAGCCAAGGGACTAGTCTTTGTGAGCAGTTCTTC.